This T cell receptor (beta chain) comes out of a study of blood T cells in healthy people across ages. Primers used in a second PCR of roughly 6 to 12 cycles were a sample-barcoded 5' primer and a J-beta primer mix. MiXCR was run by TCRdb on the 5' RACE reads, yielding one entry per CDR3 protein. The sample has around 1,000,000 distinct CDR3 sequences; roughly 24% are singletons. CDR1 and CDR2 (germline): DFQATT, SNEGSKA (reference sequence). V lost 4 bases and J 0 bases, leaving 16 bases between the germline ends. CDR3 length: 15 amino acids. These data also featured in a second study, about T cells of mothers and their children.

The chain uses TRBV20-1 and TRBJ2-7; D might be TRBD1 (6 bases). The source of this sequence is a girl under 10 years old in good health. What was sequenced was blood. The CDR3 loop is CSAKGGSGASYEQYF. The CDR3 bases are TGCAGTGCTAAAGGGGGAAGCGGAGCCTCCTACGAGCAGTACTTC.